This TCR beta chain emerged from a study of blood T cell repertoires in COVID-19. Overall study context: The origin of the acute and convalescent COVID-19 samples was the United States, Italy and Spain. From T cells, B-cell-depleted T cells, or PBMCs came the material, which was cDNA or gDNA.

As originally analysed: Cell counts per sample came from amplifying reference gene primers. Profiling relied on immunoSEQ multiplex PCR, and the TCRdb table lists in-frame clones only, not all of them. From that table come the V and J calls and clone size; the DNA was used to work out D and trimming. Of fewer than 80,000 clones in the sample, roughly 85% are singletons; the top ten hold around 9.7%. Germline V gene sequence: CDR1 DFQATT, CDR2 SNEGSKA (reference sequence). V shed 5 bases and J shed 5 bases, with 9 bases lying between them. CDR3 length: 11 amino acids. This TCR came from a woman over 75 with acute or convalescent COVID-19. The chain is built from TRBV20-1 and TRBJ2-5; D unresolved. Sequencing was done on a sample of peripheral blood. CDR3 amino acids: CSAGPKETQYF. CDR3 DNA sequence: TGCAGTGCTGGCCCAAAGGAGACCCAGTACTTC.